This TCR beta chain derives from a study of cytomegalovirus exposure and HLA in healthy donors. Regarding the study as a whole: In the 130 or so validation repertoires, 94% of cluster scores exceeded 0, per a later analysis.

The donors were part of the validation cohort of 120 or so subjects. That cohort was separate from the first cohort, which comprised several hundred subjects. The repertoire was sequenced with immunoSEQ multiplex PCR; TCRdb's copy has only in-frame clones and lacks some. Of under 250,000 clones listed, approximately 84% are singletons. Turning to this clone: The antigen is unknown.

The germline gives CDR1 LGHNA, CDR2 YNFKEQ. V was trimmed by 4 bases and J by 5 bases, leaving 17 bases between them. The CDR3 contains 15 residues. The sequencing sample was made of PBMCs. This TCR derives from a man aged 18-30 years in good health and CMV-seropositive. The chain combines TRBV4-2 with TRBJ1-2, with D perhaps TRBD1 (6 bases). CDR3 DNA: TGTGCCAGCAGCCTCGGGGCAGGGGAGGGGTATGGCTACACCTTC. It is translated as CASSLGAGEGYGYTF.